This passage covers 28 T cell receptor beta chains from one sample sequenced in a study of blood T cell repertoires in COVID-19. Measured with immunoSEQ multiplex PCR; TCRdb has only the in-frame clones, and not every one. The sample shows approximately 58,000 clones, around 83% of them seen only once. Material for sequencing was peripheral blood. The receptor source for this set is a woman between 55 and 75 years old with acute or convalescent COVID-19.

The gene calls are TRBV10-3 and TRBJ1-2, with a tentative D call TRBD1 (6 bases). This CDR3 region has 14 residues. Trimming removed 4 bases from V and 4 bases from J, with 13 bases in between. Germline V gives CDR1 ENHRY, CDR2 SYGVKD. CDR3 sequence: CAISARDNLYGYTF. The CDR3 DNA reads TGTGCCATCAGTGCCAGGGACAACCTCTATGGCTACACCTTC.

J is TRBJ2-4 and V is TRBV5-1, with 12 positions matching TRBD1. This CDR3 spans 15 amino acids. The germline CDR1 and CDR2 sequences are SGHRS and YFSETQ. Trimming cost V 5 bases and J 8 bases; bases outside gene matches: 8. The DNA for the CDR3 is TGCGCCAGCAGTTTCCGGGACAGGGGGCCCGACATTCAGTACTTC. Its translation is CASSFRDRGPDIQYF.

V is TRBV19 and J is TRBJ1-2; D is perhaps TRBD1 (5 bases). The CDR3 covers 14 residues. Looked up from germline, CDR1 is LNHDA and CDR2 is SQIVND (reference sequence). Trimming shortened V by 3 bases and J by 5 bases, and 13 bases separated the two germline ends. In DNA, the CDR3 is TGTGCCAGTAGTATCCCGGGACTCTTTTATGGCTACACCTTC. Translation gives CASSIPGLFYGYTF.

The rearrangement uses TRBV13 and TRBJ1-2; possibly TRBD1 for D (6 bases). This CDR3 has 14 residues. Between the trimmed V and J ends, which lost 5 bases and 8 bases, there was a span of 18 bases. CDR1 PRHDT and CDR2 FYEKMQ come from the germline V gene (reference sequence). Written as DNA, the CDR3 is TGTGCCAGCAGCCCCCTCGGACAGCGACGAGGCTACACCTTC. It is translated as CASSPLGQRRGYTF.

V usage is TRBV27 and J usage is TRBJ2-7; TRBD2 aligns across 9 bases. CDR1 is MNHEY and CDR2 is SMNVEV in the germline V gene (reference sequence). Losses at the gene ends were 5 bases for V and 0 bases for J; bases not matched to a gene: 5. There are 15 residues in the CDR3. The DNA for the CDR3 is TGTGCCAGCAGTCCGTTAGCGGGGGCCTCCTACGAGCAGTACTTC. Its protein product is CASSPLAGASYEQYF.

In this sample, this clone turned up a few times. V is TRBV6-6 and J is TRBJ1-2; 8 bases match TRBD1. The CDR3 runs 13 residues. Germline V gives CDR1 MNHNY, CDR2 SVGAGI (reference sequence). V shed 8 bases, J shed 8 bases, and the junction held 10 bases outside the gene matches. CDR3 DNA: TGTGCCAGCGGAAACAGGGGGTCGGGCGGCTACACCTTC. Encoded protein: CASGNRGSGGYTF.

This sequence joins TRBV5-1 and TRBJ1-1; the D gene is possibly TRBD1 (6 bases). Looked up from germline, CDR1 is SGHRS and CDR2 is YFSETQ. The CDR3 is 16 amino acids. Trimming shortened V by 4 bases and J by 1 base, and 17 bases separated the two germline ends. CDR3 DNA sequence: TGCGCCAGCAGCCCCCGGGGGGGGCGAGGGAACACTGAAGCTTTCTTT. It yields the protein CASSPRGGRGNTEAFF.

V gene TRBV4-1 combines with J gene TRBJ1-6, with D possibly TRBD1 on 5 matching bases. Germline lookup yields CDR1 MGHRA and CDR2 YSYEKL. V was pared by 0 bases and J by 10 bases, with 19 bases between. This CDR3 is built from 17 residues. CDR3 coding DNA: TGCGCCAGCAGCCAAGAAACCGGAGGGGCTCTGAAATCACCCCTCCACTTT. Its translation: CASSQETGGALKSPLHF.

This chain uses TRBV27 with TRBJ1-2; 12 bases line up with TRBD1. Germline V gene lookup returns CDR1 MNHEY and CDR2 SMNVEV (reference sequence). The CDR3 extends over 18 amino acids. Trimming at V came to 2 bases and at J to 1 base, leaving 8 bases not matched to a gene. DNA for the CDR3: TGTGCCAGCAGTTTACGAGCGGGACAGGGGGCTAATAACTATGGCTACACCTTC. As protein: CASSLRAGQGANNYGYTF.

The gene calls are TRBV10-1 and TRBJ2-7; D might be TRBD2 (6 bases). The V end was cut by 5 bases, the J end by 0 bases, with 17 bases between. The CDR3 length is 16 residues. CDR1 is WNHNN and CDR2 is SYGVQD in the germline V gene (reference sequence). This chain's CDR3 is CASSNQPDYPSYEQYF. As DNA, the CDR3 is TGCGCCAGCAGTAATCAACCGGACTACCCCTCCTACGAGCAGTACTTC.

This chain links TRBV6-5 with TRBJ1-6, with 8 bases that match TRBD1. The CDR3 consists of 13 residues. The V segment lost 7 bases and the J segment 10 bases; nucleotides outside the gene matches: 6. CDR1 is MNHEY, CDR2 SVGAGI, per germline. CDR3 bases: TGTGCCAGCAACTTCGACAGGGGATCACCCCTCCACTTT. It specifies CASNFDRGSPLHF.

The chain is built from TRBV5-1 and TRBJ2-7, with 8 bases matching TRBD1. The CDR3 is 13 residues long. Losses at the gene ends were 7 bases for V and 3 bases for J; bases not matched to a gene: 6. The germline V gene has CDR1 SGHRS and CDR2 YFSETQ. The CDR3 loop is CASSDRANYEQYF. CDR3 DNA sequence: TGCGCCAGCTCGGACAGGGCAAACTACGAGCAGTACTTC.

The rearrangement joins TRBV5-4 to TRBJ2-3, with TRBD2 matching over 10 bases. Trimming took 5 bases from V and 3 from J; bases not matched to a gene: 12. The CDR3 is made up of 17 amino acids. Germline CDR1 is SGHNT and CDR2 is YYREEE (reference sequence). The CDR3 nucleotides are TGTGCCAGCAGACCAGTAAGCGGGGGGGCTAAAACAGATACGCAGTATTTT. Translation gives CASRPVSGGAKTDTQYF. Filled out from reference TRBV5-4 and TRBJ2-3, the complete variable domain reads ETGVTQSPTHLIKTRGQQVTLRCSSQSGHNTVSWYQQALGQGPQFIFQYYREEENGRGNFPPRFSGLQFPNYSSELNVNALELDDSALYLCASRPVSGGAKTDTQYFGPGTRLTVL.

The chain links TRBV30 to TRBJ1-4; 7 bases line up with TRBD1. The CDR3 is 13 amino acids. J gave up 8 bases and V 7 bases, and 10 bases lay outside the gene matches. The germline V gene has CDR1 GTSNPN and CDR2 SVGIG (reference sequence). CDR3 loop: CASSRGLGEKLFF. The CDR3, as DNA: TGTGCCTCTTCGAGGGGGCTCGGAGAAAAACTGTTTTTT.

In this sample, this clone turned up once. The rearrangement uses TRBV19 and TRBJ1-2; D call uncertain. The CDR3 runs to 14 residues. V lost 7 bases and J 4 bases, leaving 16 bases between the germline ends. The germline V gene has CDR1 LNHDA and CDR2 SQIVND (reference sequence). The CDR3 DNA reads TGTGCCAGTACTCAGGCCGGGATAAGCTATGGCTACACCTTC. Residues: CASTQAGISYGYTF.

V usage is TRBV11-3 and J usage is TRBJ2-1, with 8 positions matching TRBD2. The junction had 7 bases not matched to a gene; V was cut back by 5 bases and J by 7 bases. The CDR3 is 14 amino acids. Per the germline V gene, CDR1 is SGHNT and CDR2 is YENEEA. CDR3 nucleotide sequence: TGTGCCAGCAGCCTAGGCGGGGGGCGTAATGAGCAGTTCTTC. Its translation is CASSLGGGRNEQFF.

This clone appeared a single time. This chain joins TRBV24-1 and TRBJ2-3; D may be TRBD1 (6 bases). The CDR3 extends over 15 amino acids. The germline gives CDR1 KGHDR, CDR2 SFDVKD. V lost 10 bases and J 3 bases, leaving 19 bases between the germline ends. CDR3: CATSYRQEYTDTQYF. CDR3 in DNA: TGTGCCACTTCTTATCGACAGGAGTATACAGATACGCAGTATTTT.

This chain connects TRBV19 to TRBJ1-2; TRBD1 agrees at 9 bases. Germline V gene data show CDR1 as LNHDA and CDR2 as SQIVND (reference sequence). The CDR3 runs to 13 residues. V gave up 4 bases and J gave up 3 bases; unmatched junction bases: 0. The CDR3 region is CASSRQGDYGYTF. CDR3 coding DNA: TGTGCCAGTAGTAGACAGGGGGACTATGGCTACACCTTC.

A single count supports this clone. This sequence joins TRBV18 and TRBJ2-7, with D possibly TRBD2 on 5 matching bases. The CDR3 contains 14 residues. The germline gives CDR1 KGHSH, CDR2 LQKENI. V dropped 1 base and J dropped 4 bases, with 11 bases sitting between them. The CDR3, as DNA: TGTGCCAGCTCACCACAGGATACGGGATACGAGCAGTACTTC. Residues: CASSPQDTGYEQYF.

The chain uses TRBV10-3 and TRBJ1-3; D might be TRBD1 (5 bases). V gave up 6 bases and J gave up 0 bases, with 18 bases separating them. The CDR3 has 17 residues. Germline assignment: CDR1 ENHRY and CDR2 SYGVKD. CDR3 residues: CAISRVGGENSGNTIYF. The CDR3 bases are TGTGCCATCAGCCGAGTCGGGGGAGAGAACTCTGGAAACACCATATATTTT.

The CDR3 sequence is CASSVGMGSRGEQYF. The CDR3 DNA sequence: TGTGCCAGCAGCGTAGGTATGGGGTCCCGGGGAGAGCAGTACTTC. The chain combines TRBV9 with TRBJ2-7; perhaps TRBD2 as D (5 bases). The CDR3 is 15 amino acids. Trimming stripped 0 bases from V and 7 bases from J, with 17 bases between. In germline, CDR1 is SGDLS, CDR2 YYNGEE. Drawing the rest from reference TRBV9 and TRBJ2-7, the complete variable domain is DSGVTQTPKHLITATGQRVTLRCSPRSGDLSVYWYQQSLDQGLQFLIQYYNGEERAKGNILERFSAQQFPDLHSELNLSSLELGDSALYFCASSVGMGSRGEQYFGPGTRLTVT.

The V gene is TRBV5-1, the J gene TRBJ2-7, with a possible D match to TRBD1 (5 bases). V was trimmed by 4 bases and J by 3 bases, leaving 14 bases between them. The CDR3 has 14 amino acids. Germline V gene data show CDR1 as SGHRS and CDR2 as YFSETQ. CDR3 residues: CASSPLRVGYEQYF. The CDR3 nucleotides read TGCGCCAGCAGCCCCCTCAGGGTAGGCTACGAGCAGTACTTC. The full variable domain, its missing parts supplied by reference TRBV5-1 and TRBJ2-7, is KAGVTQTPRYLIKTRGQQVTLSCSPISGHRSVSWYQQTPGQGLQFLFEYFSETQRNKGNFPGRFSGRQFSNSRSEMNVSTLELGDSALYLCASSPLRVGYEQYFGPGTRLTVT.

This chain links TRBV7-2 with TRBJ2-5, with D uncertain. CDR1 and CDR2 from the germline V gene are SGHTA and FQGNSA. The V end lost 0 bases, the J end lost 5 bases, and 7 bases lay between the germline ends. CDR3 length: 13 residues. CDR3 residues: CASSLARYETQYF. The CDR3 DNA is TGTGCCAGCAGCTTAGCGCGATACGAGACCCAGTACTTC.

V usage is TRBV6-5 and J usage is TRBJ1-1; 7 nucleotides align to TRBD1. Per germline, CDR1 MNHEY and CDR2 SVGAGI. The CDR3 covers 14 residues. J was trimmed by 1 base and V by 6 bases; bases with no gene match: 5. The CDR3 reads CASRPDRANTEAFF. CDR3 nucleotides: TGTGCCAGCAGGCCCGACAGGGCGAACACTGAAGCTTTCTTT.

This clone was counted once. The chain is built from TRBV29-1 and TRBJ1-1, with D tentatively TRBD1 (6 bases). Looked up from germline, CDR1 is SQVTM and CDR2 is ANQGSEA. The length of the CDR3 is 14 residues. The CDR3 is CRIPPTGVRTEAFF. The DNA for the CDR3 is TGCAGGATCCCCCCGACAGGAGTGAGGACTGAAGCTTTCTTT. Together with reference TRBV29-1 and TRBJ1-1, the CDR3 gives the full variable domain: SAVISQKPSRDICQRGTSLTIQCQVDSQVTMMFWYRQQPGQSLTLIATANQGSEATYESGFVIDKFPISRPNLTFSTLTVSNMSPEDSSIYLCRIPPTGVRTEAFFGQGTRLTVV.

J is TRBJ1-5 and V is TRBV13, with TRBD1 matching over 10 bases. V was pared by 5 bases and J by 2 bases, with 6 bases of the junction left unmatched. Germline-derived CDR1 and CDR2 are PRHDT and FYEKMQ (reference sequence). The CDR3 runs to 16 residues. Here the CDR3 DNA reads TGTGCCAGCAGCCGACAGGGGGCACTTGGCAATCAGCCCCAGCATTTT. Its protein is CASSRQGALGNQPQHF. The whole variable domain, filled in from reference TRBV13 and TRBJ1-5, reads AAGVIQSPRHLIKEKRETATLKCYPIPRHDTVYWYQQGPGQDPQFLISFYEKMQSDKGSIPDRFSAQQFSDYHSELNMSSLELGDSALYFCASSRQGALGNQPQHFGDGTRLSIL.

The chain employs TRBV6-2 or TRBV6-3 and TRBJ1-6; no firm D call. Germline V CDR1 and CDR2: MNHEY, SVGEGT. The V and J ends lost 6 bases and 7 bases respectively, with 13 bases between them. This CDR3 spans 14 amino acids. The CDR3: CASSPQRGNSPLHF. The CDR3 DNA reads TGTGCCAGCAGCCCGCAACGCGGGAATTCACCCCTCCACTTT.

The chain has TRBV6-1 and TRBJ1-2; no definite D call. Trimming removed 2 bases at V and 6 bases at J, with 4 bases between. The CDR3 totals 11 residues. CDR1 is MNHNS, CDR2 SASEGT, per germline. The CDR3 loop reads CASSEFNGYTF. The DNA of the CDR3 is TGTGCCAGCAGTGAATTTAATGGCTACACCTTC.